The 25 T cell receptor beta chains in this list originate from one sample, sequenced in a study of blood T cells in healthy people across ages. A second PCR, run for about 6 to 11 cycles, used a sample-barcoded 5' primer plus a J-beta primer mix. TCRdb recomputed calls from the 5' RACE reads with MiXCR, one row per CDR3 protein. The sample gives about 1.7 million distinct CDR3 sequences, roughly 27% of which show up once; 7.7% is in the top ten. Source material: blood. These receptors all come from a woman aged 25-40 years in good health.

The chain uses TRBV7-6 and TRBJ2-1, with 11 bases lining up with TRBD2. The CDR3 sequence is 15 residues long. V gave up 5 bases and J gave up 9 bases; unmatched junction bases: 9. Germline V CDR1 and CDR2: SGHVS, FNYEAQ. The CDR3 reads CASSPLAGGDSEQFF. CDR3 nucleotides: TGTGCCAGCAGCCCCCTAGCGGGAGGTGACAGTGAGCAGTTCTTC.

The chain is built from TRBV30 and TRBJ2-5, with unresolved D. The V and J ends lost 3 bases and 0 bases respectively, with 8 bases between them. CDR1 and CDR2 (germline): GTSNPN, SVGIG (reference sequence). The CDR3 has 13 amino acids. The CDR3 DNA reads as TGTGCCTGGAGCGCAGGTCACCAAGAGACCCAGTACTTC. Protein sequence: CAWSAGHQETQYF.

This clonotype was seen many times. The chain employs TRBV5-1 and TRBJ2-1; TRBD2 aligns across 12 bases. The V gene end was trimmed by 4 bases and the J gene end by 2 bases; junction bases not matched to a gene: 4. CDR1 and CDR2 (germline): SGHRS, YFSETQ. This CDR3 has 16 residues. CDR3 bases: TGCGCCAGCAGCGTGACTAGCGGGGGACCCTACAATGAGCAGTTCTTC. Amino acids: CASSVTSGGPYNEQFF.

Comment on this clonotype: A much bigger clone sits one base away, suggesting this may be a read error. The V gene is TRBV28, the J gene TRBJ2-5; no reliable D call. This CDR3 has 14 residues. The germline V gene has CDR1 MDHEN and CDR2 SYDVKM. The CDR3 protein is CANSLLTVQETQYF. The CDR3 DNA reads TGTGCCAACAGTTTATTAACAGTACAAGAGACCCAGTACTTC.

This clonotype occurred a few times. In nucleotides, the CDR3 is TGTGCCAGCAGTTTAATGGGGACTGGAAATGAAAAACTGTTTTTT. This gives the protein CASSLMGTGNEKLFF. The V call is TRBV27, the J call TRBJ1-4; D is possibly TRBD1 (5 bases). V was shortened by 2 bases and J by 5 bases, with 12 bases between the two germline ends. Germline-derived CDR1 and CDR2 are MNHEY and SMNVEV (reference sequence). This CDR3 region has 15 residues.

This clonotype was seen a few times. The V and J genes are TRBV12-3 or TRBV12-4 and TRBJ2-2; D call uncertain. Trimming removed 6 bases from V and 1 base from J, with 9 bases in between. The CDR3 covers 14 residues. Here the CDR3 DNA reads TGTGCCAGCAGCGTCCTGGGGAACACCGGGGAGCTGTTTTTT. Its protein product is CASSVLGNTGELFF.

This clonotype appeared many times. This chain uses TRBV12-3 or TRBV12-4 with TRBJ2-7; D is undetermined. The CDR3 length is 12 residues. Trimming shortened V by 3 bases and J by 2 bases, and 5 bases separated the two germline ends. The CDR3 here is CASSFGAYEQYF. CDR3 in DNA: TGTGCCAGCAGTTTCGGAGCCTACGAGCAGTACTTC.

This rearrangement joins TRBV3-1 to TRBJ1-1, with 9 bases lining up with TRBD1. J was trimmed by 2 bases and V by 3 bases; bases with no gene match: 7. Per germline, CDR1 LGHDT and CDR2 YNNKEL (reference sequence). This CDR3 has 16 amino acids. CDR3 region: CASSQGLTGGNTEAFF. CDR3 DNA: TGTGCCAGCAGCCAGGGCTTGACAGGGGGAAACACTGAAGCTTTCTTT.

As concerns this clonotype: Just one base apart from a much larger clone, this may be a read error. The chain employs TRBV7-6 and TRBJ2-7; D gene ambiguous. V gave up 4 bases and J gave up 10 bases, with 23 bases separating them. CDR1 and CDR2 (germline): SGHVS, FNYEAQ. There are 15 residues in the CDR3. The CDR3 loop is CASSSRIYGRPTQYF. As DNA, the CDR3 is TGTGCCAGCAGCTCACGCATATATGGACGCCCCACCCAGTACTTC.

This clonotype was counted only a few times. This rearrangement joins TRBV6-1 to TRBJ1-2; D unresolved. V lost 6 bases to trimming and J lost 8 bases, with 16 bases between them. This CDR3 spans 13 amino acids. Germline CDR1 MNHNS, CDR2 SASEGT. The CDR3 region has the DNA TGTGCCAGCAGGAACAGTCGTGGGTACGGCTACACCTTC. Translation gives CASRNSRGYGYTF.

This clonotype has more than one count but fewer than ten. The chain employs TRBV19 and TRBJ2-5; 8 bases fit TRBD2. With the DNA end fitting TRBJ2-7 better, the J assignment may be wrong. The CDR3 extends over 15 amino acids. Germline CDR1 reads LNHDA; CDR2 reads SQIVND (reference sequence). CDR3 residues: CASSPSGGGSREQYF. The CDR3, as DNA: TGTGCCAGTAGTCCAAGCGGGGGAGGATCTCGCGAGCAGTACTTC.

This clonotype has just a few counts. The chain has TRBV5-1 and TRBJ2-5; D uncertain. CDR1 is SGHRS, CDR2 YFSETQ, per germline. This CDR3 has 15 amino acids. The V end was cut by 0 bases, the J end by 3 bases, with 12 bases between. The CDR3 bases are TGCGCCAGCAGCTTGGGACCCGCAGAAGAAGAGACCCAGTACTTC. As protein: CASSLGPAEEETQYF.

This rearrangement joins TRBV18 to TRBJ2-3, with a weak D call TRBD1 (6 bases). V lost 8 bases, J lost 3 bases, and 15 bases lay in between. Germline-derived CDR1 and CDR2 are KGHSH and LQKENI. The CDR3 loop spans 14 amino acids. CDR3: CASLEGQRTDTQYF. The CDR3, as DNA: TGTGCCAGCCTAGAAGGACAGAGGACAGATACGCAGTATTTT.

This clonotype came up a few times. The chain is built from TRBV11-2 and TRBJ1-2; D possibly corresponds to TRBD1 (5 bases). Germline V gives CDR1 SGHAT, CDR2 FQNNGV. V was trimmed by 6 bases and J by 4 bases, leaving 21 bases between them. The length of the CDR3 is 16 residues. Here the CDR3 DNA reads TGTGCCAGCAGAAGCTTAGTGGGGCAGGGTGCCTATGGCTACACCTTC. It codes for CASRSLVGQGAYGYTF.

The CDR3 reads CSVVVQNTEAFF. CDR3 nucleotides: TGCAGCGTTGTTGTCCAGAACACTGAAGCTTTCTTT. The chain is built from TRBV29-1 and TRBJ1-1; D not certain. The CDR3 spans 12 residues. With 4 bases removed from V and 1 base from J, the gap between germline ends came to 7 bases. Germline loops: CDR1 SQVTM, CDR2 ANQGSEA. Full variable domain (rest looked up from reference TRBV29-1 and TRBJ1-1): SAVISQKPSRDICQRGTSLTIQCQVDSQVTMMFWYRQQPGQSLTLIATANQGSEATYESGFVIDKFPISRPNLTFSTLTVSNMSPEDSSIYLCSVVVQNTEAFFGQGTRLTVV.

This clonotype occurred a few times. The J gene is TRBJ2-7, the V gene TRBV6-6, with D perhaps TRBD1 or TRBD2 (5 bases each). From germline, CDR1 is MNHNY and CDR2 SVGAGI (reference sequence). The CDR3 runs to 13 residues. The ends were cut back, 8 bases at V and 3 bases at J, with 14 bases in the middle. The CDR3 coding sequence is TGTGCCAGCGTCCGGGACGGGGTCTACGAGCAGTACTTC. Translated: CASVRDGVYEQYF.

In this sample, this clonotype turned up once. This may be a read error, as it is one base from a much larger clone. CDR3 amino acids: CASTIEVNSYEQYF. Here the CDR3 DNA reads TGTGCCAGTACCATCGAGGTTAACTCCTACGAGCAGTACTTC. The rearrangement links TRBV5-5 to TRBJ2-7; no clear D. V shed 8 bases and J shed 0 bases, with 15 bases lying between them. The germline V gene has CDR1 SGHKS and CDR2 YYEKEE (reference sequence). The CDR3 totals 14 residues.

This chain links TRBV5-1 with TRBJ2-7, with a tentative D call TRBD1 (5 bases). CDR3 length equals 14 residues. In germline, CDR1 is SGHRS, CDR2 YFSETQ. Trimming took off 8 bases at V and 0 bases at J, with 15 bases between the two ends. DNA of the CDR3: TGCGCCAGTACGACTGGAAGGGGCTCCTACGAGCAGTACTTC. Encoded protein: CASTTGRGSYEQYF.

This clonotype was counted only a few times. The rearrangement joins TRBV24-1 to TRBJ2-1; 12 bases fit TRBD2. This CDR3 contains 16 residues. V trimming: 4 bases; J trimming: 9 bases; junction bases outside the gene matches: 9. The germline V gene encodes CDR1 KGHDR and CDR2 SFDVKD. The CDR3 sequence is CATSDPGLAGRGEQFF. Written as DNA, the CDR3 is TGTGCCACCAGTGACCCCGGACTAGCGGGGCGAGGTGAGCAGTTCTTC.

In its sample, this clonotype was seen many times. The rearrangement links TRBV28 to TRBJ2-5; TRBD1 or TRBD2 may be the D gene (5 bases each). The CDR3 loop spans 15 amino acids. V lost 3 bases to trimming and J lost 4 bases, with 15 bases between them. Germline V gene data show CDR1 as MDHEN and CDR2 as SYDVKM. The CDR3 DNA sequence: TGTGCCAGCAGTTTCGGCGGCCCGGGGCGAGAGACCCAGTACTTC. The encoded protein is CASSFGGPGRETQYF.

The genes are TRBV20-1 and TRBJ2-3, with D unresolved. Germline CDR1 DFQATT, CDR2 SNEGSKA (reference sequence). The ends were cut back, 3 bases at V and 4 bases at J, with 14 bases in the middle. This CDR3 is 14 amino acids long. The CDR3 reads CSARASLGADTQYF. The CDR3 DNA reads as TGCAGTGCTAGGGCGTCCTTAGGCGCAGATACGCAGTATTTT.

The rearrangement uses TRBV18 and TRBJ1-1, with D unresolved. The ends were cut back, 2 bases at V and 5 bases at J, with 9 bases in the middle. This CDR3 comprises 13 residues. The germline gives CDR1 KGHSH, CDR2 LQKENI. The CDR3: CASSPYDRTEAFF. The CDR3 bases are TGTGCCAGCTCACCATATGATAGGACTGAAGCTTTCTTT.

Only a few counts were recorded for this clonotype. The chain combines TRBV19 with TRBJ2-3, with 8 nucleotides matching TRBD1. The CDR3 totals 16 residues. The trim removed 7 bases at V and 4 bases at J, leaving 13 bases unmatched. The germline CDR1 and CDR2 sequences are LNHDA and SQIVND (reference sequence). CDR3 nucleotide sequence: TGTGCCAGTACCAGAAGGAGGACAGGGTCGCCAGATACGCAGTATTTT. Residues: CASTRRRTGSPDTQYF.

This clonotype was seen many times. V and J are TRBV9 and TRBJ2-7; 14 positions match TRBD2. Germline V gene data show CDR1 as SGDLS and CDR2 as YYNGEE. After removal of 2 bases from V and 6 bases from J, the junction contained 7 bases not matched to a gene. This CDR3 has 16 residues. CDR3 nucleotide sequence: TGTGCCAGCAGCGTTACCGGGACTAGCGGGGGTGGCGAGCAGTACTTC. Encoded protein: CASSVTGTSGGGEQYF.

The J gene is TRBJ1-2, the V gene TRBV14, with a tentative D call TRBD1 (6 bases). The CDR3 consists of 18 residues. V dropped 3 bases and J dropped 1 base, with 21 bases sitting between them. Germline values: CDR1 SGHDN, CDR2 FVKESK. This CDR3 reads CASSQGPLAGTHNYGYTF. CDR3 bases: TGTGCCAGCAGCCAGGGCCCCCTTGCCGGGACACATAACTATGGCTACACCTTC.